This is a list of T cell receptor beta chains from one sample in a study of blood T cell repertoires in COVID-19. Profiled with immunoSEQ multiplex PCR; TCRdb holds only in-frame clones, not every one. The sample has hundreds of thousands of clones, around 90% seen once. The sequenced sample was PBMCs or T cells enriched from blood (not recorded which). The source of these receptors is a woman under 30 who had recovered from COVID-19. The CDR3 runs from the conserved cysteine through the conserved F or W. Fields, in order: D gene, clone size, V gene, J gene, CDR3 DNA, CDR3 protein. The D gene is left open where the match is weak. Where a row states a size, it is once, few, many or the class of an expanded clone; other rows omit it.

>.|.|TRBV6-5|TRBJ2-1
TGTGCCAGCAGTTACTCAGGAGGGGGGGCCGGAAATGAGCAGTTCTTC
CASSYSGGGAGNEQFF
>TRBD2|.|TRBV4-1|TRBJ2-1
TGCGCCAGCAGCCAAGATCGGGGACTAGCGGGATCGTCCCCTTACAATGAGCAGTTCTTC
CASSQDRGLAGSSPYNEQFF
>.|.|TRBV7-8|TRBJ1-4
TGTGCCAGCAGCTTATTACAGGGAACGGGCACTAATGAAAAACTGTTTTTT
CASSLLQGTGTNEKLFF
>.|.|TRBV20-1|TRBJ2-1
TGCAGTGCCAGTAGGGACTCGACGGGGAATGAGCAGTTCTTC
CSASRDSTGNEQFF
>.|.|TRBV9|TRBJ1-1
TGTGCCAGCAGCTTGACGCCGGGGGGCACTGAAGCTTTCTTT
CASSLTPGGTEAFF
>.|.|TRBV25-1|TRBJ2-7
TGTGCCAGCAGTGAATTCGGAGGGGCCTACGAGCAGTACTTC
CASSEFGGAYEQYF
>TRBD1|.|TRBV19|TRBJ2-5
TGTGCCAGTAGTCCGTCAACGGACAGGAGGGAGACCCAGTACTTC
CASSPSTDRRETQYF
>.|.|TRBV6-2/TRBV6-3|TRBJ2-1
TGTGCCAGCAGTTACTCGGGACTCTACAATGAGCAGTTCTTC
CASSYSGLYNEQFF
>TRBD2|.|TRBV11-2|TRBJ2-1
TGTGCCAGCAGCTTCCTGGCTAGCGGGGGTTCCCACAATGAGCAGTTCTTC
CASSFLASGGSHNEQFF
>.|few|TRBV29-1|TRBJ1-1
TGCAGCGCGGATGAAGACAGGAACACTGAAGCTTTCTTT
CSADEDRNTEAFF
>TRBD1|few|TRBV28|TRBJ1-6
TGTGCCAGCAGCCCGGGACAGGACGTTTCACCCCTCCACTTT
CASSPGQDVSPLHF
>TRBD2|.|TRBV7-2|TRBJ2-1
TGTGCCAGCAGCCCCTGGGGGGGACTAGCGGGGCGACATAATGAGCAGTTCTTC
CASSPWGGLAGRHNEQFF
>.|.|TRBV7-2|TRBJ2-3
TGTGCCAGCAGCTTAGTAGGGGGGGAAATCGATACGCAGTATTTT
CASSLVGGEIDTQYF
>TRBD2|once|TRBV24-1|TRBJ2-1
TGTGCCAGCAGGGAAGCGGGAGGTGAGCAGTTCTTC
CASREAGGEQFF
>.|.|TRBV6-1|TRBJ1-2
TGTGCCAGCAGTGAGACATTCGGCTACACCTTC
CASSETFGYTF
>TRBD2|once|TRBV7-2|TRBJ2-1
TGTGCCAGCAGCTTAGAGCGGGGATACAATGAGCAGTTCTTC
CASSLERGYNEQFF
>TRBD1|.|TRBV25-1|TRBJ1-1
TGTGCCAGCAGTTCACAGGGGGCAGACACTGAAGCTTTCTTT
CASSSQGADTEAFF
>.|.|TRBV9|TRBJ2-1
TGTGCCAGCAGCGTTAGGGGCGGTGAGCAGTTCTTC
CASSVRGGEQFF
>.|.|TRBV7-2|TRBJ1-6
TGTGCCAGCAGCTTACCCTCTGGGGCAGCCAATTCACCCCTCCACTTT
CASSLPSGAANSPLHF
>TRBD2|.|TRBV5-4|TRBJ2-1
TGTGCCAGCAGCCTTGGGCTAGCGGGGGAGAATGAGCAGTTCTTC
CASSLGLAGENEQFF
>.|.|TRBV6-6|TRBJ2-7
TGTGCCAGCAGTTACGAGGCTATTAGCTCCTACGAGCAGTACTTC
CASSYEAISSYEQYF
>TRBD1|.|TRBV7-8|TRBJ2-2
TGTGCCAGCAGCCAGCTCGGGACAGGGGCCCCCGGGGAGCTGTTTTTT
CASSQLGTGAPGELFF
>TRBD1|.|TRBV28|TRBJ1-6
TGTGCCAGCAGCTGGGCTCGGACAGGCTATAATTCACCCCTCCACTTT
CASSWARTGYNSPLHF
>TRBD2|.|TRBV28|TRBJ2-5
TGTGCCATCTACCCCCCGGGGCTAGCGGGAGAGACCCAGTACTTC
CAIYPPGLAGETQYF
>TRBD2|medium-sized|TRBV4-3|TRBJ2-7
TGCGCCAGCAGCCAGGGACTAGCGGGAGCCGCCCCGCACTTTTACGAGCAGTACTTC
CASSQGLAGAAPHFYEQYF
>TRBD2|once|TRBV7-6|TRBJ2-5
TGTGCCAGCAGCTTATATCCTTCCGCCCAACTAGCGGGATTATCGGAGACCCAGTACTTC
CASSLYPSAQLAGLSETQYF
>.|.|TRBV29-1|TRBJ2-3
TGCAGCGTTATCGGGACAGATACGCAGTATTTT
CSVIGTDTQYF
>.|.|TRBV3-1/TRBV3-2|TRBJ2-2
TGTGCCAGCAGGGGGCCCGGGGAGCTGTTTTTT
CASRGPGELFF
>TRBD1|few|TRBV7-3|TRBJ1-1
TGTGCCAGCAGCCTCGACAGGGGGCCCACTGAAGCTTTCTTT
CASSLDRGPTEAFF
>TRBD1|.|TRBV4-3|TRBJ2-3
TGCGCCAGCAGCCAAGGAGTGAGGGGGCGCGCAGATACGCAGTATTTT
CASSQGVRGRADTQYF
>.|.|TRBV18|TRBJ2-3
TGTGCCAGCTCACCCAGCGGCCGAGCAGATACGCAGTATTTT
CASSPSGRADTQYF
>.|.|TRBV9|TRBJ2-2
TGTGCCAGCAGCGTATCCGGCGGGTACACCGGGGAGCTGTTTTTT
CASSVSGGYTGELFF
>.|.|TRBV28|TRBJ1-1
TGTGCCAGCAGTTTATCACAAATCAACACTGAAGCTTTCTTT
CASSLSQINTEAFF
>TRBD1|.|TRBV10-2|TRBJ1-1
TGCGCCAGCAGTGAGTCCCGCCGACAGGGATTGGAGAACACTGAAGCTTTCTTT
CASSESRRQGLENTEAFF
>.|.|TRBV6-1|TRBJ1-1
TGTGCCAGCAGTGAAACGACAGAGATGAACACTGAAGCTTTCTTT
CASSETTEMNTEAFF
>.|once|TRBV2|TRBJ2-7
TGTGCCAGCAGTGCTTACGAGAGTACCGAGCAGTACTTC
CASSAYESTEQYF
>.|once|TRBV6-4|TRBJ2-2
TGTGCCAGCAGTGGCGGCGCGAACACCGGGGAGCTGTTTTTT
CASSGGANTGELFF
>TRBD2|.|TRBV7-9|TRBJ2-1
TGTGCCAGCAGCCGGACTAGCGGGGGTACGAGGGAGCAGTTCTTC
CASSRTSGGTREQFF
>TRBD1|once|TRBV7-3|TRBJ1-1
TGTGCCAGCAGCACAGGGGGCGCGTTGACTGAAGCTTTCTTT
CASSTGGALTEAFF
>.|.|TRBV5-1|TRBJ2-2
TGCGCCAGCAGCTACCGTCAGTTGAACACCGGGGAGCTGTTTTTT
CASSYRQLNTGELFF
>TRBD1|few|TRBV14|TRBJ2-1
TGTGCCAGCAGCCAAGTAGTTTCGCTTGCAGGGGGTACCTACAATGAGCAGTTCTTC
CASSQVVSLAGGTYNEQFF
>.|.|TRBV9|TRBJ2-3
TGTGCCAGCAGTCCGGACTCATTTAGCACAGATACGCAGTATTTT
CASSPDSFSTDTQYF
>.|once|TRBV7-9|TRBJ1-1
TGTGCCAGCAGCTTGTTGGGCGCTGAAGCTTTCTTT
CASSLLGAEAFF
>.|.|TRBV28|TRBJ2-2
TGTGCCAGCATTGCGGGGGCCACGAACACCGGGGAGCTGTTTTTT
CASIAGATNTGELFF
>.|.|TRBV6-1|TRBJ2-7
TGTGCCAGCAGTGAAGCGCTCACCCAGGGGAGAGAGCAGTACTTC
CASSEALTQGREQYF
>TRBD2|.|TRBV11-2|TRBJ2-1
TGTGCCAGCAGCTCAAGCGGGACCTACAATGAGCAGTTCTTC
CASSSSGTYNEQFF
>TRBD1|.|TRBV28|TRBJ2-6
TGTGCCAGCAGTTCAGGGGGCGCATACTCGGGGGCCAACGTCCTGACTTTC
CASSSGGAYSGANVLTF
>TRBD1|once|TRBV7-9|TRBJ1-5
TGTGCCAGCAGCACTACATCCCACAGGGGGTTGAATCAGCCCCAGCATTTT
CASSTTSHRGLNQPQHF
>.|few|TRBV30|TRBJ2-7
TGTGCCTGGAGTGTATACCCGGCAGGGCTAATCGAGCAGTACTTC
CAWSVYPAGLIEQYF
>.|many|TRBV7-9|TRBJ2-4
TGTGCCAGCAGCTTACCGAGGGACATTCAGTACTTC
CASSLPRDIQYF
>.|.|TRBV28|TRBJ1-5
TGTGCCAGCAGTTTGCTCCGCAGGGTTGGCAATCAGCCCCAGCATTTT
CASSLLRRVGNQPQHF
>.|.|TRBV7-2|TRBJ1-1
TGTGCCAGCAGCTTTACAGCGAACACTGAAGCTTTCTTT
CASSFTANTEAFF
>.|.|TRBV30|TRBJ1-2
TGTGCCGTAGTTGCGGGACGGCTTCTTCGGGGCTATGGCTACACCTTC
CAVVAGRLLRGYGYTF
>TRBD1|.|TRBV20-1|TRBJ1-1
TGCAGTGCTCGCCACCGACAGGGGGCTTTCTTT
CSARHRQGAFF
>.|.|TRBV5-1|TRBJ2-5
TGCGCCAGCAGCTTGGGCGGGTGGGAACAAGAGACCCAGTACTTC
CASSLGGWEQETQYF
>TRBD1|.|TRBV2|TRBJ2-7
TGTGCCAGCAGCCAGGGGGCCGAGCAGTACTTC
CASSQGAEQYF
>.|.|TRBV27|TRBJ2-5
TGTGCCAGCAGACCTAAAGTTTTGTACTTC
CASRPKVLYF
>.|.|TRBV5-1|TRBJ2-7
TGCGCCAGCAGCTTCAACACAGGGACCCTTGGCGAGCAGTACTTC
CASSFNTGTLGEQYF